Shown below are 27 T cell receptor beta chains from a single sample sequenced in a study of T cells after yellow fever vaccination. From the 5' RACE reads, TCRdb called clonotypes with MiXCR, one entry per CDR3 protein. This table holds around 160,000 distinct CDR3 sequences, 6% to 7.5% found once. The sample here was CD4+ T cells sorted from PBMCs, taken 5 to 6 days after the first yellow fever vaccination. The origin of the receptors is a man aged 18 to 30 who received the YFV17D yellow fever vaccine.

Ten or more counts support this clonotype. CDR3 in amino acids: CASSVGLFANTGELFF. The CDR3 DNA follows: TGTGCCAGCAGCGTAGGACTGTTCGCGAACACCGGGGAGCTGTTTTTT. The V gene is TRBV9, the J gene TRBJ2-2; no clear D gene. This CDR3 comprises 16 residues. CDR1 is SGDLS and CDR2 is YYNGEE in the germline V gene. Deletions cut 0 bases from V and 0 bases from J, with 9 bases between.

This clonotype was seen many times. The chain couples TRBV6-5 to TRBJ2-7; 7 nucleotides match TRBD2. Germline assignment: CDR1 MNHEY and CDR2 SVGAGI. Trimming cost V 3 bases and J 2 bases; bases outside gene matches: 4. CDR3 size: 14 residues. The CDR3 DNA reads TGTGCCAGCAGTTATTGGGGGGGAGCCTACGAGCAGTACTTC. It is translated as CASSYWGGAYEQYF.

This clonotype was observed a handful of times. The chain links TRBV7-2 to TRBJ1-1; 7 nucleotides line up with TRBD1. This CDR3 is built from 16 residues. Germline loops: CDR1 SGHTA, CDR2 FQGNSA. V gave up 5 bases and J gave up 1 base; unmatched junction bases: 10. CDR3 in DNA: TGTGCCAGCAGCCCCTGGACAGGTTTCAAGAACACTGAAGCTTTCTTT. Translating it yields CASSPWTGFKNTEAFF.

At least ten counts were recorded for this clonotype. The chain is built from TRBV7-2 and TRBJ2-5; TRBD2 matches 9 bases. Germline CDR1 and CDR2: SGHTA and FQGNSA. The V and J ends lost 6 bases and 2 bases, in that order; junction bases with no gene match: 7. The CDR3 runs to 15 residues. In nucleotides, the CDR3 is TGTGCCAGCAGTCGTCAGCGGGGGGAGCAAGAGACCCAGTACTTC. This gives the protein CASSRQRGEQETQYF. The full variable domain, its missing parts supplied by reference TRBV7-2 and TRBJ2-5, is GAGVSQSPSNKVTEKGKDVELRCDPISGHTALYWYRQSLGQGLEFLIYFQGNSAPDKSGLPSDRFSAERTGGSVSTLTIQRTQQEDSAVYLCASSRQRGEQETQYFGPGTRLLVL.

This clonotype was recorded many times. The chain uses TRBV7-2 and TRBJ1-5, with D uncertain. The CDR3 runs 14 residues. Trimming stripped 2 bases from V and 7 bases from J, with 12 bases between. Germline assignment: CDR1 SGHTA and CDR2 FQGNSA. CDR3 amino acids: CASSLRVQEQPQHF. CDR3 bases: TGTGCCAGCAGCTTAAGGGTTCAGGAACAGCCCCAGCATTTT.

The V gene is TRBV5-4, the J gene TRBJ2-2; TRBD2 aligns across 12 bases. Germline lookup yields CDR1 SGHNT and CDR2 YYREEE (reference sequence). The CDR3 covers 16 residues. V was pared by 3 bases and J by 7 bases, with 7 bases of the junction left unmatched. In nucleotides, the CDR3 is TGTGCCAGCAGCTCCGGACTAGCGGGGTCCCGCGGGGAGCTGTTTTTT. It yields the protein CASSSGLAGSRGELFF.

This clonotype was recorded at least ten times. The CDR3 is CASSPGTGGLETDTQYF. The CDR3, as DNA: TGTGCCAGCAGTCCCGGGACAGGGGGCTTGGAGACAGATACGCAGTATTTT. J is TRBJ2-3 and V is TRBV6-2 or TRBV6-3; 12 bases are a match to TRBD1. The CDR3 is 17 residues long. In germline, CDR1 is MNHEY, CDR2 SVGEGT. V dropped 5 bases and J dropped 3; count of bases not matched to a gene: 9.

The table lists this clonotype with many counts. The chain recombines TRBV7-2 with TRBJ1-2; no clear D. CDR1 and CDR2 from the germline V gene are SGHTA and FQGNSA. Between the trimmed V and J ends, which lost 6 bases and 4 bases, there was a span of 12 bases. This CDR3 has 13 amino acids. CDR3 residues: CASSRRDFYGYTF. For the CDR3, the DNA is TGTGCCAGCAGTAGAAGGGATTTCTATGGCTACACCTTC.

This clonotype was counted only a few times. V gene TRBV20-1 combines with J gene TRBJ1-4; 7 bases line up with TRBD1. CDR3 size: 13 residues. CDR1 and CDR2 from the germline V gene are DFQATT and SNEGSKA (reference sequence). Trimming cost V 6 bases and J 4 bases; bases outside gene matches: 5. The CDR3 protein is CSAPTGYNEKLFF. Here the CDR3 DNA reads TGCAGTGCCCCGACAGGGTATAATGAAAAACTGTTTTTT.

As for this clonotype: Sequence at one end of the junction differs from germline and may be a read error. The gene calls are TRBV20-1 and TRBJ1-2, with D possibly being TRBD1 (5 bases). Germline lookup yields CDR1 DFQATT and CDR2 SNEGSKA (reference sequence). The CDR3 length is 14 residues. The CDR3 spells CSDRRGRVDYGYTF. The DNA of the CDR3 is TGCAGTGATAGAAGGGGACGGGTCGACTATGGCTACACCTTC.

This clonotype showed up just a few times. The DNA for the CDR3 is TGTGCCAGCAGAAGGAGCTGGGGACACACTGAAGCTTTCTTT. Translating it yields CASRRSWGHTEAFF. J is TRBJ1-1 and V is TRBV12-3 or TRBV12-4, with a weak D call TRBD1 (5 bases). V lost 6 bases, J lost 3 bases, and 14 bases lay in between. The CDR3 contains 14 residues.

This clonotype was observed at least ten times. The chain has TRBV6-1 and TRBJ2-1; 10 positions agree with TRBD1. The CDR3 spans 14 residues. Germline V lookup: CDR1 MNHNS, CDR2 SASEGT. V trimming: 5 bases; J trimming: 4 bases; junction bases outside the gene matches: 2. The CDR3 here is CASSQDRGYNEQFF. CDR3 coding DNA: TGTGCCAGCAGTCAGGACAGGGGGTACAATGAGCAGTTCTTC.

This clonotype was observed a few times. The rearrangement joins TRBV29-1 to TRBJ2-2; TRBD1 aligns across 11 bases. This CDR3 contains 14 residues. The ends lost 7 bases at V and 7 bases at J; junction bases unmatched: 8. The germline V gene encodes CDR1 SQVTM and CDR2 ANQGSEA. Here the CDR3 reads CSGTGDRGFGELFF. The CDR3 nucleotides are TGCAGCGGAACTGGGGACAGGGGGTTCGGGGAGCTGTTTTTT.

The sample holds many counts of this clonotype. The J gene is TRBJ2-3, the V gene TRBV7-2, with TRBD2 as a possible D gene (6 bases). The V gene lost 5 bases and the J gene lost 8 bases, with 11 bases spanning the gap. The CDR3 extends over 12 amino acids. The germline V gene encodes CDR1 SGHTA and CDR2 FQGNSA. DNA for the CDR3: TGTGCCAGCAGCGACACTAGCCTTACGCAGTATTTT. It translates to CASSDTSLTQYF.

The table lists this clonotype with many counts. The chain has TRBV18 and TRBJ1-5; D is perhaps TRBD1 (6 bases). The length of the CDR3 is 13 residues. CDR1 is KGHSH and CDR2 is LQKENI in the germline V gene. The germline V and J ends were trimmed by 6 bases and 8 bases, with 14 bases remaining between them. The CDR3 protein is CASSLGASKPQHF. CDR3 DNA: TGTGCCAGCTCCCTGGGGGCATCAAAGCCCCAGCATTTT.

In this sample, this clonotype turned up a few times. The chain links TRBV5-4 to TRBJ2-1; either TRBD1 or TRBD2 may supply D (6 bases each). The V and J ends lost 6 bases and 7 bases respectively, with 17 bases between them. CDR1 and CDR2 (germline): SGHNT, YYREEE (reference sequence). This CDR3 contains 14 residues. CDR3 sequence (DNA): TGTGCCAGCACAGACACTAGGGGGGCAAATGAGCAGTTCTTC. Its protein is CASTDTRGANEQFF.

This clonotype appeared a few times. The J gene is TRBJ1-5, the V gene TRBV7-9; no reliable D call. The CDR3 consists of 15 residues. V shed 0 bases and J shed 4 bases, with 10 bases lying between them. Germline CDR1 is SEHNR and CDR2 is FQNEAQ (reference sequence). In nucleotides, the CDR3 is TGTGCCAGCAGCTTAGCACTCGAGGGAAATCAGCCCCAGCATTTT. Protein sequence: CASSLALEGNQPQHF.

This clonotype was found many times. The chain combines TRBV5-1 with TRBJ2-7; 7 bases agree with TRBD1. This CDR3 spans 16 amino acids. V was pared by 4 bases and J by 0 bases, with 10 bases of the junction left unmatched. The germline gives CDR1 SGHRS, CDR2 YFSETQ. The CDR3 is CASSLGTGQSSYEQYV. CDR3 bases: TGCGCCAGCAGCCTGGGGACGGGACAGAGCTCCTACGAGCAGTACGTC.

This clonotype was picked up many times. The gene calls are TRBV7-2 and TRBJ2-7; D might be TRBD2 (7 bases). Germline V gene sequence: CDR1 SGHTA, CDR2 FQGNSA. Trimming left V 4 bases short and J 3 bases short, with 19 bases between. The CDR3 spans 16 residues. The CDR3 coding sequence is TGTGCCAGCAGCTGGGGGGGGGGCGTCCTCCTCTACGAGCAGTACTTC. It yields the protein CASSWGGGVLLYEQYF.

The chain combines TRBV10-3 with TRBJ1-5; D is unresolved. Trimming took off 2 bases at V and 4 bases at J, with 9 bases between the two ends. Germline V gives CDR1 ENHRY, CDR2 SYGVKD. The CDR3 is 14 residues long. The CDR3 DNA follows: TGTGCCATCAGTGAGCAGATGAATAATCAGCCCCAGCATTTT. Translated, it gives CAISEQMNNQPQHF.

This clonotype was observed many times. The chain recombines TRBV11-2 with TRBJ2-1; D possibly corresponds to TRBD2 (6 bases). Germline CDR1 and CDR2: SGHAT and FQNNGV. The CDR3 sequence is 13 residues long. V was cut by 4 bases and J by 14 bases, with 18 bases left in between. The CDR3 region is CASSSAGLITEFF. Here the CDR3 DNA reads TGTGCCAGCAGCTCCGCCGGACTAATCACCGAGTTCTTC.

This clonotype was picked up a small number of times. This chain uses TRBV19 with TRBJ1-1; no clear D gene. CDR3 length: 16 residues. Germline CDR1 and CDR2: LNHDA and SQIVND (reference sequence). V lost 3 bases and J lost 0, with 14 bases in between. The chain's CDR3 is CASSISLRQMNTEAFF. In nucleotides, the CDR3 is TGTGCCAGTAGTATTTCACTTCGGCAGATGAACACTGAAGCTTTCTTT.

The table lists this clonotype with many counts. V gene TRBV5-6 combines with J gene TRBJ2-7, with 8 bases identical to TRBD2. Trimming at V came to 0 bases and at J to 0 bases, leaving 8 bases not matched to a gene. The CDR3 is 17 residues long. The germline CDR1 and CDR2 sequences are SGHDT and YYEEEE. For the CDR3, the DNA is TGTGCCAGCAGCTTGGTGATAGCGGGGAGGAGCTCCTACGAGCAGTACGTC. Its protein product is CASSLVIAGRSSYEQYV.

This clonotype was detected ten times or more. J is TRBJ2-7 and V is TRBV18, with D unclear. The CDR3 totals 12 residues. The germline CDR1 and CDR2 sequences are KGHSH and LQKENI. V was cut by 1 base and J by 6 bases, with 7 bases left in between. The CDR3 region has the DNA TGTGCCAGCTCACCACGGGTTGGCGAGCAGTACGTC. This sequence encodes CASSPRVGEQYV.

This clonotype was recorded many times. CDR3 loop: CASSSDRTSGSYNEQFF. The CDR3 DNA reads TGTGCCAGCAGTTCGGACCGGACTAGCGGCTCCTACAATGAGCAGTTCTTC. The chain uses TRBV7-3 and TRBJ2-1; 10 bases map to TRBD2. The length of the CDR3 is 17 residues. Germline lookup yields CDR1 SGHTA and CDR2 FQGTGA. V lost 6 bases, J lost 0 bases, and 8 bases stayed unmatched.

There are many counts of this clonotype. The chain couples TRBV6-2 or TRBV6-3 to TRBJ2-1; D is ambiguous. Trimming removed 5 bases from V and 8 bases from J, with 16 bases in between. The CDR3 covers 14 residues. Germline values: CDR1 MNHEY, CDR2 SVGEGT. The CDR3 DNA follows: TGTGCCAGCAGTCGCCGGGTAGGCGGCGATGAGCAGTTCTTC. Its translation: CASSRRVGGDEQFF.

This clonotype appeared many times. CDR3 in DNA: TGTGCCAGCAGCTGGGCGGGGCAGGTTAATGAAAAACTGTTTTTT. This translates into CASSWAGQVNEKLFF. The V call is TRBV7-2, the J call TRBJ1-4, with D possibly TRBD1 on 5 matching bases. CDR1 and CDR2 from the germline V gene are SGHTA and FQGNSA. This CDR3 spans 15 amino acids. V was trimmed by 4 bases and J by 4 bases, leaving 13 bases between them.